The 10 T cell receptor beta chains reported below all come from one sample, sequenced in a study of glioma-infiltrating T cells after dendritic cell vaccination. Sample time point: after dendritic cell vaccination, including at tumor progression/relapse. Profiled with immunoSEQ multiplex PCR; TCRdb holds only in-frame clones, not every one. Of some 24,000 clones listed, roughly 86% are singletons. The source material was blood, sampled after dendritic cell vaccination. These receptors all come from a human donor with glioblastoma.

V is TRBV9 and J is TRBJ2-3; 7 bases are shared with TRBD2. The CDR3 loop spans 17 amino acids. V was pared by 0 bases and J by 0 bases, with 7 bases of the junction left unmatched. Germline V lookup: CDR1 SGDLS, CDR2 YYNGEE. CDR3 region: CASSVVGASGSTDTQYF. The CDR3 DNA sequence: TGTGCCAGCAGCGTAGTGGGCGCTAGCGGTAGCACAGATACGCAGTATTTT.

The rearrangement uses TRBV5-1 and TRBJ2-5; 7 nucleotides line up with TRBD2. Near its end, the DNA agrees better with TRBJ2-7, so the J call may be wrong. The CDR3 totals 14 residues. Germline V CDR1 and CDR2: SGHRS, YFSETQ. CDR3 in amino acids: CASSFTGTNYEQYF. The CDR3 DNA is TGCGCCAGCAGCTTTACCGGGACTAACTACGAGCAGTACTTC.

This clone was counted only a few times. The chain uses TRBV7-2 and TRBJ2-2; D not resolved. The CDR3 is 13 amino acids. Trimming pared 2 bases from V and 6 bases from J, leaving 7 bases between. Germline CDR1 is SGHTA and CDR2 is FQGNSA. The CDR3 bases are TGTGCCAGCAGCTTAACAAAATCCGGGGAGCTGTTTTTT. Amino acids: CASSLTKSGELFF.

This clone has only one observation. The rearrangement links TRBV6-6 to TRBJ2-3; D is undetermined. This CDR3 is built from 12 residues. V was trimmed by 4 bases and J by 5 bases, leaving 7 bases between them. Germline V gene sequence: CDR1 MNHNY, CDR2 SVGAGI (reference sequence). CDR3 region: CASSFLLDTQYF. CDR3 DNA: TGTGCCAGCAGTTTTTTACTAGATACGCAGTATTTT.

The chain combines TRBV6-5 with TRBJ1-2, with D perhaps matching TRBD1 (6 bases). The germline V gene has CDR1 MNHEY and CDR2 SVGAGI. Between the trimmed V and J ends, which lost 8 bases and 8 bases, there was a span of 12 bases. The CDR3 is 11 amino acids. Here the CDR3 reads CASRTAEGYTF. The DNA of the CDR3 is TGTGCCAGCCGGACAGCGGAAGGCTACACCTTC.

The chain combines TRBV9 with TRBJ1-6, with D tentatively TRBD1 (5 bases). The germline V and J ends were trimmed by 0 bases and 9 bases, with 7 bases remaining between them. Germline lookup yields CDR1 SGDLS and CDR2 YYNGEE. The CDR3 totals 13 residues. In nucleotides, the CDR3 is TGTGCCAGCAGCGTAGAGCAGGGTTCACCCCTCCACTTT. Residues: CASSVEQGSPLHF. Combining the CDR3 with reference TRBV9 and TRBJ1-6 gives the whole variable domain DSGVTQTPKHLITATGQRVTLRCSPRSGDLSVYWYQQSLDQGLQFLIQYYNGEERAKGNILERFSAQQFPDLHSELNLSSLELGDSALYFCASSVEQGSPLHFGNGTRLTVT.

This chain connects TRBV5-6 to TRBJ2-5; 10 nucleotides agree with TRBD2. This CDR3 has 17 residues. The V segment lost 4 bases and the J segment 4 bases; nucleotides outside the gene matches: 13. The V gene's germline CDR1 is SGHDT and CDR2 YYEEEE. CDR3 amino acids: CASSPGLAALLGETQYF. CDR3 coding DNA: TGTGCCAGCAGCCCCGGACTAGCGGCCCTCCTGGGAGAGACCCAGTACTTC.

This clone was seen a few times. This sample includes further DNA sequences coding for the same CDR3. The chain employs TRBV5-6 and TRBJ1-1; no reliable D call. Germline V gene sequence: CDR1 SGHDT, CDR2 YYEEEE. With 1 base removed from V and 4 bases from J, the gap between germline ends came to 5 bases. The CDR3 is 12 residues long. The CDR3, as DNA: TGTGCCAGCAGCTTGCGGGGCACTGAAGCTTTCTTT. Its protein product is CASSLRGTEAFF. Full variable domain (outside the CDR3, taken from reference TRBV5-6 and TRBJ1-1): DAGVTQSPTHLIKTRGQQVTLRCSPKSGHDTVSWYQQALGQGPQFIFQYYEEEERQRGNFPDRFSGHQFPNYSSELNVNALLLGDSALYLCASSLRGTEAFFGQGTRLTVV.

In DNA form, the CDR3 reads TGTGCCAGCAGCTTGGATCAGAGGGACGAGCAGTACTTC. This encodes CASSLDQRDEQYF. The rearrangement links TRBV5-8 to TRBJ2-7, with TRBD2 as a possible D gene (5 bases). Germline CDR1 is SGHTS and CDR2 is YDEGEE. The V end lost 0 bases, the J end lost 5 bases, and 9 bases lay between the germline ends. There are 13 residues in the CDR3.

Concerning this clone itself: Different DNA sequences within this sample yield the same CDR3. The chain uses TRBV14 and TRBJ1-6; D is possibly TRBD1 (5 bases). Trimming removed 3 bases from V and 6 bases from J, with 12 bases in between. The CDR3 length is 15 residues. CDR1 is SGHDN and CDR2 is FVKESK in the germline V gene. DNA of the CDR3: TGTGCCAGCAGCCACAGACAGAACTTTAATTCACCCCTCCACTTT. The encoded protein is CASSHRQNFNSPLHF.